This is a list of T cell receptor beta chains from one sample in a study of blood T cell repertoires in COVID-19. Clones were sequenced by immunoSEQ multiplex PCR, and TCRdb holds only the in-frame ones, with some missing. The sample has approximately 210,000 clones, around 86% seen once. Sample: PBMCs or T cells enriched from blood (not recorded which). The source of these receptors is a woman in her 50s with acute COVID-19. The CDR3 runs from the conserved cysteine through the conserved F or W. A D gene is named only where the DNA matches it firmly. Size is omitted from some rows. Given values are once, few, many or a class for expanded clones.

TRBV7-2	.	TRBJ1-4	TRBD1	CASSLQPGQGAEKLFF	TGTGCCAGCAGCTTACAACCGGGACAGGGGGCTGAAAAACTGTTTTTT
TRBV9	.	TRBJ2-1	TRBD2	CASSTGTSGGKQFF	TGTGCCAGCAGCACGGGGACTAGCGGGGGCAAGCAGTTCTTC
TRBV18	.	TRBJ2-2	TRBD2	CASSPSIASGRNTGELFF	TGTGCCAGCTCACCAAGTATAGCTAGCGGGAGAAACACCGGGGAGCTGTTTTTT
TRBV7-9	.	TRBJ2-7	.	CASSFGATYEQYF	TGTGCCAGCAGCTTTGGGGCCACCTACGAGCAGTACTTC
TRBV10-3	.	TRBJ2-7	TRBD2	CAIMETSAYEQYF	TGTGCCATCATGGAGACTAGCGCCTACGAGCAGTACTTC
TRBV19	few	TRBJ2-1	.	CASHHGSEDGRNEQFF	TGTGCCAGCCACCATGGTTCGGAGGACGGTCGCAATGAGCAGTTCTTC
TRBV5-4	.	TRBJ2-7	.	CASSRWGVSSYEQYF	TGTGCCAGCAGCCGATGGGGAGTTAGCTCCTACGAGCAGTACTTC
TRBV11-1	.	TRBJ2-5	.	CASSLDQGRRRETQYF	TGTGCCAGCAGCTTAGATCAGGGTAGGAGAAGAGAGACCCAGTACTTC
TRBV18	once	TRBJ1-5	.	CASSSTGSRFQPQHF	TGTGCCAGCTCCAGTACAGGTTCTCGATTCCAGCCCCAGCATTTT
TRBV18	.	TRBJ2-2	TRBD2	CASSPPKLAGVTGELFF	TGTGCCAGCTCACCACCAAAACTAGCGGGAGTCACCGGGGAGCTGTTTTTT